Listed below are T cell receptor beta chains from one sample, sequenced in a study of blood T cell repertoires in COVID-19. TCRdb's table, derived via immunoSEQ multiplex PCR, lists solely in-frame clones and lacks some. The profile shows about 33,000 clones, more than 65% of them singletons. Input material: peripheral blood. These receptors all come from a human donor in a cohort sampled during active COVID-19. Both conserved end residues are part of each CDR3. Fields, in order: V gene, clone size, J gene, D gene, CDR3 DNA, CDR3 protein. A D gene is named only where the DNA matches it firmly. Clone size is given for some rows only: seen once, a few or many times, or a class if the clone is expanded.

V: TRBV7-9; size: NA; J: TRBJ2-5; D: TRBD2; DNA: TGTGCCAGCAGCCCCCGACGGGGGGAAGAGACCCAGTACTTC; CDR3: CASSPRRGEETQYF
V: TRBV5-1; size: few; J: TRBJ1-1; D: NA; DNA: TGCGCCAGCAGTCGGGAGGCGGTGAACACTGAAGCTTTCTTT; CDR3: CASSREAVNTEAFF
V: TRBV27; size: NA; J: TRBJ1-6; D: NA; DNA: TGTGCCAGCAGTTTATCGAGTCAGGGTTATTCACCCCTCCACTTT; CDR3: CASSLSSQGYSPLHF
V: TRBV19; size: NA; J: TRBJ1-2; D: NA; DNA: TGTGCCAGTAAACACCGGGACATAGGCGGCTACACCTTC; CDR3: CASKHRDIGGYTF
V: TRBV9; size: once; J: TRBJ1-2; D: NA; DNA: TGTGCCAGCAGCGTAGCTCGGGGGAGAGGTGGCTACACCTTC; CDR3: CASSVARGRGGYTF
V: TRBV7-6; size: NA; J: TRBJ2-1; D: TRBD2; DNA: TGTGCCAGCAGCCCAGCGGGACTCCCCCTCGATGAGCAGTTCTTC; CDR3: CASSPAGLPLDEQFF
V: TRBV5-4; size: NA; J: TRBJ1-3; D: NA; DNA: TGTGCCAGCAGCTTTTTACAGGGCTCTGGAAACACCATATATTTT; CDR3: CASSFLQGSGNTIYF
V: TRBV6-5; size: NA; J: TRBJ2-7; D: TRBD1; DNA: TGTGCCAGCAGTTTCAGAAGGACAGGCTCCTACGAGCAGTACTTC; CDR3: CASSFRRTGSYEQYF
V: TRBV11-2; size: few; J: TRBJ2-7; D: NA; DNA: TGTGCCAGCAGCTCCTCATCCAGGTACGAGCAGTACTTC; CDR3: CASSSSSRYEQYF
V: TRBV9; size: NA; J: TRBJ2-1; D: TRBD2; DNA: TGTGCCAGCAGCACAATTGGGACTAGCGGGGGGGTTGAGCAGTTCTTC; CDR3: CASSTIGTSGGVEQFF
V: TRBV6-4; size: few; J: TRBJ1-3; D: NA; DNA: TGTGCCAGCATGGGGACACTTAAATCTTCCTCTGGAAACACCATATATTTT; CDR3: CASMGTLKSSSGNTIYF
V: TRBV11-2; size: NA; J: TRBJ2-7; D: TRBD1; DNA: TGTGCCAGCAGCTTAGGACAGGGTGCCTACGAGCAGTACTTC; CDR3: CASSLGQGAYEQYF
V: TRBV16; size: NA; J: TRBJ2-5; D: TRBD2; DNA: TGTGCCAGCAGCCAATCTTTACTTAGCGGGGGACAAGAGACCCAGTACTTC; CDR3: CASSQSLLSGGQETQYF
V: TRBV10-1; size: once; J: TRBJ2-2; D: TRBD2; DNA: TGCGCCAGCAGTGACGGGGGGGCCACCGGGGAGCTGTTTTTT; CDR3: CASSDGGATGELFF
V: TRBV18; size: NA; J: TRBJ2-7; D: TRBD1; DNA: TGTGCCAGCTCACCACCGACAGGGTCCAGCTCCTACGAGCAGTACTTC; CDR3: CASSPPTGSSSYEQYF
V: TRBV2; size: few; J: TRBJ1-5; D: NA; DNA: TGTGCCAGCAGTGAACCCCTGGCGGGCAATCAGCCCCAGCATTTT; CDR3: CASSEPLAGNQPQHF
V: TRBV7-9; size: NA; J: TRBJ2-5; D: NA; DNA: TGTGCCAGCAGCCAAGGAGTCCAGGGTGGCGAGACCCAGTACTTC; CDR3: CASSQGVQGGETQYF
V: TRBV6-5; size: NA; J: TRBJ1-2; D: NA; DNA: TGTGCCAGCAGTACCAGGACAGCGGGGGGCTACACCTTC; CDR3: CASSTRTAGGYTF
V: TRBV5-4; size: NA; J: TRBJ2-7; D: NA; DNA: TGTGCCAGCAGCTTGGTGCAGGGATCGGACGAGCAGTACTTC; CDR3: CASSLVQGSDEQYF
V: TRBV6-5; size: NA; J: TRBJ2-1; D: NA; DNA: TGTGCCAGCAGTTATTCCCGGACTCGAACTGAGCAGTTCTTC; CDR3: CASSYSRTRTEQFF
V: TRBV7-2; size: NA; J: TRBJ1-5; D: TRBD1; DNA: TGTGCCAGCGCTGGGCCAGGGGGGAACAATCAGCCCCAGCATTTT; CDR3: CASAGPGGNNQPQHF
V: TRBV7-2; size: NA; J: TRBJ1-5; D: NA; DNA: TGTGCCAGCAGCTTCCCTGATCAGCCCCAGCATTTT; CDR3: CASSFPDQPQHF
V: TRBV6-1; size: NA; J: TRBJ1-2; D: NA; DNA: TGTGCCAGCAGTGAAGCGGGGCCCTATGGCTACACCTTC; CDR3: CASSEAGPYGYTF